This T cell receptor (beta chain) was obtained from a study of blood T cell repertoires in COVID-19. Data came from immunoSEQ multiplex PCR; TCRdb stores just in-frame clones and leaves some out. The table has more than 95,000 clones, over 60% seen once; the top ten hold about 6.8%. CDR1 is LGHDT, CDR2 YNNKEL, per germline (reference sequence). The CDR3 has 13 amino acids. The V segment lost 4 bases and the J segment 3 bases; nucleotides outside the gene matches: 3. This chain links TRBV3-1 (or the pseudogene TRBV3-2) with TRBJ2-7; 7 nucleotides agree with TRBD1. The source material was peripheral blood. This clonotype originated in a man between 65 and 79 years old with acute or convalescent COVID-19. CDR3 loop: CASSPGQFYEQYF. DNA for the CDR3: TGTGCCAGCAGCCCGGGACAGTTCTACGAGCAGTACTTC.